This is a list of T cell receptor beta chains from one sample in a study of tumor and adjacent non-tumor tissue in lung cancer. One entry per CDR3 protein, called by TCRdb with MiXCR from the multiplex PCR reads. Of some 74,000 distinct CDR3 sequences listed, approximately 72% are singletons. The material sequenced was lung tumor tissue. These receptors came from a woman in her forties with non-small cell lung cancer. The CDR3 runs from the conserved cysteine through the conserved F or W. D genes are given only for firm matches. Clone sizes are given selectively: once, few, many, or a class where the clone is expanded.

d_call,clone_size,j_call,v_call,cdr3_aa,cdr3_nt
.,.,TRBJ2-1,TRBV7-9,CSSSVGGGGGNGQFF,TGTAGCAGCAGCGTAGGAGGCGGAGGAGGCAATGGGCAGTTCTTC
TRBD2,.,TRBJ2-7,TRBV5-1,CASSLRGGLGCHEQYF,TGCGCCAGCAGCTTGCGGGGGGGACTAGGATGCCACGAGCAGTACTTC
TRBD2,once,TRBJ2-3,TRBV6-2/TRBV6-3,CASNPTSGSTDTQYF,TGTGCCAGCAATCCGACTAGCGGGAGCACAGATACGCAGTATTTT
.,.,TRBJ2-1,TRBV5-4,CTSSFWLGYNEQFF,TGTACCAGCAGCTTCTGGCTGGGGTACAATGAGCAGTTCTTC
TRBD1,once,TRBJ1-6,TRBV6-6,CVSSYWTGGYNSPLHF,TGTGTCAGCAGTTACTGGACAGGGGGCTATAATTCACCCCTCCACTTC
TRBD1,.,TRBJ1-2,TRBV6-6,CASSPLGDRDYGYPF,TGTGCCAGCAGCCCATTAGGGGACAGGGACTATGGCTACCCCTTC
TRBD1,.,TRBJ1-5,TRBV6-5,CAGRSGQGIQPQHF,TGTGCCGGCAGATCTGGACAGGGTATTCAACCCCAGCATTTT
TRBD2,.,TRBJ2-7,TRBV20-1,CNARDLTSGSYEQYF,TGCAATGCTAGGGACTTGACTAGCGGCTCCTACGAGCAGTACTTC
.,.,TRBJ2-7,TRBV11-3,CASNLERGERYF,TGTGCCAGCAACTTAGAAAGGGGCGAACGGTACTTC
.,few,TRBJ2-5,TRBV11-1,CVGSQRGVSTQYF,TGTGTCGGCAGCCAACGTGGGGTGTCGACCCAGTACTTC
TRBD1,.,TRBJ2-1,TRBV4-1,CATPQGADAEQFF,TGCGCCACACCACAGGGGGCGGACGCTGAGCAGTTCTTC
TRBD1,.,TRBJ2-1,TRBV11-2,CATSLSTGVISYNEQFF,TGTGCTACCAGCTTATCGACAGGGGTAATATCCTACAATGAGCAGTTCTTC
.,.,TRBJ2-5,TRBV11-3,CARNLERCRGETQYF,TGTGCCAGGAACTTAGAACGGTGCCGCGGGGAGACGCAGTACTTC
.,many,TRBJ1-1,TRBV14,CASSLMLNTEAFF,TGTGCCAGCAGCCTCATGTTGAACACTGAAGCTTTCTTT
.,.,TRBJ2-2,TRBV11-2,CASSPENQSTWELFF,TGTGCCAGCAGCCCCGAAAATCAGAGCACCTGGGAGCTATTTTTT
.,.,TRBJ2-7,TRBV20-1,CSARGGGGGGGYEQYF,TGCAGTGCTAGAGGCGGTGGGGGCGGTGGCGGCTACGAGCAGTACTTC
TRBD1,.,TRBJ2-7,TRBV4-2,CVISQGRDSFYEQYF,TGTGTCATCAGCCAAGGCCGGGACAGCTTCTACGAGCAGTACTTC
.,many,TRBJ2-1,TRBV20-1,CSASEQQLLNNEQFF,TGCAGTGCTAGCGAACAGCAACTACTTAACAATGAGCAGTTCTTC
.,few,TRBJ1-6,TRBV25-1,CASSEAAVYNSPLHF,TGTGCCAGCAGTGAGGCGGCGGTCTATAATTCACCCCTCCACTTT
.,.,TRBJ2-5,TRBV4-1,CAGSLGSTGPETQYF,TGCGCCGGCAGCCTTGGATCCACAGGACCAGAGACCCAGTACTTC
.,many,TRBJ1-1,TRBV30,CAWSPNTAEAFF,TGTGCCTGGAGTCCCAATACGGCTGAAGCTTTCTTT
.,.,TRBJ2-2,TRBV12-3/TRBV12-4,CASSTRRAGNTGELFF,TGTGCCAGCAGCACGCGCAGGGCCGGGAACACCGGGGAGTTGTTTTTT
.,.,TRBJ1-3,TRBV4-2,CASSPQEGDRKNTIYF,TGTGCCAGCAGCCCGCAGGAGGGGGATAGAAAAAACACCATATATTTT
.,.,TRBJ2-3,TRBV20-1,CSAHKTLVGGQGGTDTQYF,TGCAGTGCTCATAAAACTCTAGTGGGGGGGCAGGGTGGCACAGATACGCAGTATTTT
.,many,TRBJ1-2,TRBV28,CASSWGGSGNYGYTF,TGTGCCAGCAGTTGGGGAGGATCGGGGAACTATGGCTACACCTTC
.,many,TRBJ1-3,TRBV4-2,CASSQDMGGSGNTIYF,TGTGCCAGCAGCCAAGATATGGGGGGCTCTGGAAACACCATATATTTT
.,.,TRBJ2-1,TRBV6-6,CASSQLVLTGNEQFF,TGTGCCAGCAGCCAACTAGTACTCACGGGGAATGAGCAGTTCTTC
.,.,TRBJ2-3,TRBV11-1,CASNSLSGQYF,TGTGCCAGCAACTCCCTGAGCGGGCAGTATTTT
.,.,TRBJ2-2,TRBV6-6,CVSSYGAGESSGELSF,TGTGTAAGCAGTTATGGGGCAGGGGAGAGCAGCGGGGAGCTGTCTTTT
.,once,TRBJ1-6,TRBV5-4,CASSLHVGNSPLHF,TGTGCCAGCAGCCTTCACGTGGGGAACTCACCCCTCCACTTT
TRBD1,few,TRBJ1-1,TRBV7-2,CASSLAGQGTEAFF,TGTGCCAGCAGCTTAGCGGGACAGGGGACTGAAGCTTTCTTT
TRBD2,.,TRBJ2-1,TRBV6-6,CVSQKGGLAGSYNGQFF,TGTGTCAGCCAAAAGGGGGGTCTAGCGGGCTCCTACAATGGGCAGTTCTTC
.,many,TRBJ1-6,TRBV7-9,CASSSTGYNSPLHF,TGTGCCAGCAGCTCGACAGGATATAATTCACCCCTCCACTTT
TRBD2,many,TRBJ2-1,TRBV6-5,CASSPRAFSGRNGNEQFF,TGTGCCAGCAGTCCGCGAGCTTTTAGCGGGAGGAACGGCAATGAGCAGTTCTTC
.,.,TRBJ2-5,TRBV10-3,CTISESASVEIQYF,TGTACCATCAGTGAGTCTGCTAGCGTAGAGATCCAGTACTTC
.,many,TRBJ2-3,TRBV28,CASSAYPETQYF,TGTGCCAGCAGTGCCTACCCTGAGACGCAGTATTTT
TRBD1,.,TRBJ1-1,TRBV6-5,CPSSQNLGQGGTETFF,TGTCCCAGCAGTCAAAACTTAGGACAGGGTGGGACTGAAACTTTCTTT
TRBD2,.,TRBJ2-1,TRBV29-1,CSVTSGFSYNGQSF,TGTAGCGTGACTAGCGGTTTTTCTTACAATGGGCAGTCCTTC
.,medium-sized,TRBJ2-5,TRBV11-3,CASSFLRGQETQYF,TGTGCCAGCAGCTTCCTACGGGGCCAAGAGACCCAGTACTTC
.,once,TRBJ2-7,TRBV12-3/TRBV12-4,CASSLADVYEQYF,TGTGCCAGCAGTTTAGCGGATGTCTACGAACAGTACTTC
TRBD1,many,TRBJ2-2,TRBV6-2/TRBV6-3,CASSGTGGQAGTGELFF,TGTGCCAGCTCTGGGACAGGGGGCCAAGCCGGGACCGGGGAGCTGTTTTTT
.,many,TRBJ2-7,TRBV28,CASSLISGEEQYF,TGTGCCAGCAGTTTAATCTCGGGGGAAGAGCAGTACTTC
TRBD2,.,TRBJ2-4,TRBV4-1,CGSSSPSGRATSIQYF,TGTGGCAGCAGCTCCCCTAGCGGGAGGGCTACGTCTATTCAGTACTTC
TRBD1,many,TRBJ1-6,TRBV6-1,CASREGARMDSPLHF,TGTGCCAGCAGGGAGGGGGCAAGAATGGATTCACCCCTCCACTTT
.,.,TRBJ1-3,TRBV7-9,CASSPRGGVTGNTIYF,TGTGCCAGCAGCCCTCGCGGGGGGGTCACTGGAAACACCATATATTTT
.,.,TRBJ2-1,TRBV11-2,CASSFRATDGSVYEQFF,TGTGCCAGTAGCTTTCGGGCGACTGACGGGAGTGTCTATGAGCAGTTCTTC
TRBD2,.,TRBJ2-5,TRBV29-1,CSVEMVGGETQYF,TGCAGCGTTGAAATGGTGGGGGGGGAGACCCAGTACTTC
.,.,TRBJ2-1,TRBV6-1,CANVRLSGYNEQFF,TGTGCCAACGTCAGGCTTAGCGGCTACAATGAGCAGTTCTTC
.,.,TRBJ2-3,TRBV18,CASSGGGTRTDTQCF,TGTGCCAGCTCCGGAGGGGGCACGCGCACAGATACGCAGTGTTTT
.,.,TRBJ1-4,TRBV29-1,CSVGQVTNEKLFF,TGCAGCGTTGGACAAGTAACTAATGAAAAACTGTTTTTT
TRBD2,.,TRBJ2-3,TRBV12-3/TRBV12-4,CASNPISGASTDTQYF,TGTGCCAGCAATCCGATTAGCGGGGCTAGCACAGATACGCAGTATTTT